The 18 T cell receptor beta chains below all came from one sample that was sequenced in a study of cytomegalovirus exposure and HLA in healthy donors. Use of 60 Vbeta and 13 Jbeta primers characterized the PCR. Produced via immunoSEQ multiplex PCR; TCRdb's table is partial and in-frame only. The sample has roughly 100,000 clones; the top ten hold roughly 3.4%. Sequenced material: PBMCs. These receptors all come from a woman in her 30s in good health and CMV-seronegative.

The CDR3 bases are TGTGCCAGCAGCTTAGCTCCTACAGGGCGGGATGAGCAGTTCTTC. Its protein is CASSLAPTGRDEQFF. This chain joins TRBV11-2 and TRBJ2-1; D is possibly TRBD1 (6 bases). The CDR3 runs to 15 residues. Germline CDR1 is SGHAT and CDR2 is FQNNGV. V gave up 1 base and J gave up 8 bases, with 15 bases separating them.

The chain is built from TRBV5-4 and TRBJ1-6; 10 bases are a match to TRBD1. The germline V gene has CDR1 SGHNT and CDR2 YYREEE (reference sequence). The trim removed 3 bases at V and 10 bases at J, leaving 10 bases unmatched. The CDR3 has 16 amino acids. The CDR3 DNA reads TGTGCCAGCAGCTCCCGGGACAGGGGTGAGAACTCACCCCTCCACTTT. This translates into CASSSRDRGENSPLHF.

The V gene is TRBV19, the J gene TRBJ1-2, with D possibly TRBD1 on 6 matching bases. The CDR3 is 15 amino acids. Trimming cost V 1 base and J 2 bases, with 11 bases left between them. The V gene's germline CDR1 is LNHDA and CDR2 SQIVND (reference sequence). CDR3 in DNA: TGTGCCAGTAGTATAGGGGGGGGCCGGAACTATGGCTACACCTTC. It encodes CASSIGGGRNYGYTF.

The CDR3 spells CASSGWDTITIYEQYF. In DNA form, the CDR3 reads TGTGCCAGCAGTGGGTGGGACACTATTACCATCTACGAGCAGTACTTC. The chain uses TRBV6-1 and TRBJ2-7; D is possibly TRBD1 (6 bases). Germline-derived CDR1 and CDR2 are MNHNS and SASEGT. Trimming took 4 bases from V and 3 from J, leaving 19 bases between them. There are 16 residues in the CDR3.

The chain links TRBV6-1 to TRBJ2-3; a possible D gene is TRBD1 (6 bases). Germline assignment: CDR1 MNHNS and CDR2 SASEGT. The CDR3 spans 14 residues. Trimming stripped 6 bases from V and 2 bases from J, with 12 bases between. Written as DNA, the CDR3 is TGTGCCAGCAGCCCCAGGGGAGACACAGATACGCAGTATTTT. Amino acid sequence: CASSPRGDTDTQYF.

CDR3 DNA sequence: TGTGCCAGCGGCCGGAGTGCGGGGCGTGGGGCCAACGTCCTGACTTTC. Amino acid sequence: CASGRSAGRGANVLTF. The chain is built from TRBV7-9 and TRBJ2-6; tentatively, D is TRBD2 (6 bases). The CDR3 is 16 amino acids. Germline CDR1 reads SEHNR; CDR2 reads FQNEAQ (reference sequence). V was pared by 8 bases and J by 3 bases, with 17 bases between. Drawing the rest from reference TRBV7-9 and TRBJ2-6, the complete variable domain is DTGVSQNPRHKITKRGQNVTFRCDPISEHNRLYWYRQTLGQGPEFLTYFQNEAQLEKSRLLSDRFSAERPKGSFSTLEIQRTEQGDSAMYLCASGRSAGRGANVLTFGAGSRLTVL.

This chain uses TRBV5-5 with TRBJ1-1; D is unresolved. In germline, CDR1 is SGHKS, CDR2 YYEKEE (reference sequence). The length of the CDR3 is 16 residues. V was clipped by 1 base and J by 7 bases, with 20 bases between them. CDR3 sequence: CASSLFNTGVLFEAFF. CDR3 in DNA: TGTGCCAGCAGCTTGTTTAACACCGGGGTTTTGTTTGAAGCTTTCTTT.

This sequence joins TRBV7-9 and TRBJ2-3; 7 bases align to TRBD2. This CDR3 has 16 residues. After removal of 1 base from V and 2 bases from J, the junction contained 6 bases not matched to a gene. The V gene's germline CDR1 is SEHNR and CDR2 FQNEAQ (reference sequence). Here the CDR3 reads CASSLGLADYTDTQYF. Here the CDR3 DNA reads TGTGCCAGCAGCTTAGGCCTAGCGGACTACACAGATACGCAGTATTTT.

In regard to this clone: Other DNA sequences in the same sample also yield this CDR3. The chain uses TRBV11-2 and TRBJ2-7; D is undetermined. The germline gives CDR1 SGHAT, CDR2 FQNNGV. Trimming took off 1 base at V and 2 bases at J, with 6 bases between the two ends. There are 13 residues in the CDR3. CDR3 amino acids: CASSLGRAYEQYF. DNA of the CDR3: TGTGCCAGCAGCTTAGGTCGGGCCTACGAGCAGTACTTC.

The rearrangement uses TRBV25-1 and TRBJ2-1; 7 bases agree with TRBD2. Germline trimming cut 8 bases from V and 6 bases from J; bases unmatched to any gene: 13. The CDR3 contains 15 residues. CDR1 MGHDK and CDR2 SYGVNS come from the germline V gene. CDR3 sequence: CASERGGSVSNEQFF. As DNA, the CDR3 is TGTGCCAGCGAGCGGGGCGGGAGTGTCTCCAATGAGCAGTTCTTC.

The CDR3, as DNA: TGTGCCAGCAGTCCGGGACAGATGAACACTGAAGCTTTCTTT. It encodes CASSPGQMNTEAFF. V usage is TRBV6-5 and J usage is TRBJ1-1; 7 nucleotides align to TRBD1. J lost 0 bases, V lost 5 bases, and 3 bases had no gene match. The CDR3 loop spans 14 amino acids. From germline, CDR1 is MNHEY and CDR2 SVGAGI.

The CDR3 spells CASSQDRVPRELFF. As DNA, the CDR3 is TGCGCCAGCAGCCAAGACAGGGTCCCCCGGGAGCTGTTTTTT. V is TRBV4-1 and J is TRBJ2-2; the D gene is possibly TRBD1 (5 bases). Trimming left V 0 bases short and J 9 bases short, with 11 bases between. In germline, CDR1 is MGHRA, CDR2 YSYEKL. The CDR3 has 14 amino acids.

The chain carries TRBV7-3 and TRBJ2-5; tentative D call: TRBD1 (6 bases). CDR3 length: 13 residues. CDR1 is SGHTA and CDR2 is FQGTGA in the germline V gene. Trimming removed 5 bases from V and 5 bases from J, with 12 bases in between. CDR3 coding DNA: TGTGCCAGCAGCGAAAGGGGGTCGGAGACCCAGTACTTC. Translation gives CASSERGSETQYF.

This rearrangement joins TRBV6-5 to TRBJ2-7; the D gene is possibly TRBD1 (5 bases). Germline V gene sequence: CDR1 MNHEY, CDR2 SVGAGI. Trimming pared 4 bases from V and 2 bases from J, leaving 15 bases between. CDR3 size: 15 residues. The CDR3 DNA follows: TGTGCCAGCAGTTTAGCCCCGACAGCTACCTACGAGCAGTACTTC. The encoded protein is CASSLAPTATYEQYF.

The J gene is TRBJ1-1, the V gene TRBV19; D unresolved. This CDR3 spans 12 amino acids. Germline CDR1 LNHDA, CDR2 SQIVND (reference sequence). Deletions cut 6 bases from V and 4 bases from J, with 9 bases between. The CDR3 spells CASRRSGTEAFF. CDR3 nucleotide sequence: TGTGCCAGTAGGCGATCGGGCACTGAAGCTTTCTTT.

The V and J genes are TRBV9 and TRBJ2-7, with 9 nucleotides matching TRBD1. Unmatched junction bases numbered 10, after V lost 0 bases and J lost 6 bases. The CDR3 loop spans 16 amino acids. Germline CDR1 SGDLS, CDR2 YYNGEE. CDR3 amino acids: CASSVASGQGSAEQYF. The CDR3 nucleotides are TGTGCCAGCAGCGTAGCCTCGGGACAGGGATCGGCCGAGCAGTACTTC.

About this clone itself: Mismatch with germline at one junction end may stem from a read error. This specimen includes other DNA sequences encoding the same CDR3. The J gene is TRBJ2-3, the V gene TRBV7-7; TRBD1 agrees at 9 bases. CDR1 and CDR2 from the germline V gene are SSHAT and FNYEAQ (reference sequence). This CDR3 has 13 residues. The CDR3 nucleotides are TGCGCTAGCAGCTTAGACGGACAGGGGACGCAGTATTTT. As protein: CASSLDGQGTQYF.

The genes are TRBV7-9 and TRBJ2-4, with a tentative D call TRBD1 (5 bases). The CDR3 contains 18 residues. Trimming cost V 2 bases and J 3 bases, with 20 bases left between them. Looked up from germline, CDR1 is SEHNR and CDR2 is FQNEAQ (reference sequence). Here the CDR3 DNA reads TGTGCCAGCAGCTTATGGTCAATAGGGGCTATTGTCAAAAACATTCAGTACTTC. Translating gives CASSLWSIGAIVKNIQYF.